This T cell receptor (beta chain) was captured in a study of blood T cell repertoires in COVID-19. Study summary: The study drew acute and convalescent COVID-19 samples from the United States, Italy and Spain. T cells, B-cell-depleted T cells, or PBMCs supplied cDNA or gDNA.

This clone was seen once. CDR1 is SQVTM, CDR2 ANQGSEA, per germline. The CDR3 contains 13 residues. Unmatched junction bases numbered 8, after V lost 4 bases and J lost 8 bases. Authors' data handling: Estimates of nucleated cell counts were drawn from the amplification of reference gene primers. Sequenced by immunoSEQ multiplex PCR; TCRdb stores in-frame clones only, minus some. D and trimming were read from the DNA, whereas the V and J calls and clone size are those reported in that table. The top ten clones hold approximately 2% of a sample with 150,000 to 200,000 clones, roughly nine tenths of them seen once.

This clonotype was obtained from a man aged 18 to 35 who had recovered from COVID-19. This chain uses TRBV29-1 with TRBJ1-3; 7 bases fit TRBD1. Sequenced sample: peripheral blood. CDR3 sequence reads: CSVAGGTADTIYF. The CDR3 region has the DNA TGCAGCGTTGCAGGGGGGACGGCGGACACCATATATTTT.